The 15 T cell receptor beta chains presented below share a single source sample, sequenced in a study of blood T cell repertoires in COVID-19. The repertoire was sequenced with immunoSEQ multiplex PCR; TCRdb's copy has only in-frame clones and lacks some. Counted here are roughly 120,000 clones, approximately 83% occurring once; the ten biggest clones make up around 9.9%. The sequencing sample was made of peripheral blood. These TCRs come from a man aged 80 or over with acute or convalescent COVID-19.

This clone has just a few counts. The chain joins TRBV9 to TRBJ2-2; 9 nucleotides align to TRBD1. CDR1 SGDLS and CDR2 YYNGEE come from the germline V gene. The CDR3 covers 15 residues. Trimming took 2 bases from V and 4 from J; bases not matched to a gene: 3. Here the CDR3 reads CASSVDRGGTGELFF. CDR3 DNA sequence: TGTGCCAGCAGCGTGGACAGGGGAGGCACCGGGGAGCTGTTTTTT.

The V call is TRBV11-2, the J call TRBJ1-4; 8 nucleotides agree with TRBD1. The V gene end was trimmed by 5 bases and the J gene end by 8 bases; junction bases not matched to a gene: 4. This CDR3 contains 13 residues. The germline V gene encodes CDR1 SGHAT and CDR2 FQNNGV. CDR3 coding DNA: TGTGCCAGCAGCCGACAGGGGTGGGAAAAACTGTTTTTT. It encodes CASSRQGWEKLFF. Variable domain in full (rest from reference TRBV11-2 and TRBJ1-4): EAGVAQSPRYKIIEKRQSVAFWCNPISGHATLYWYQQILGQGPKLLIQFQNNGVVDDSQLPKDRFSAERLKGVDSTLKIQPAKLEDSAVYLCASSRQGWEKLFFGSGTQLSVL.

The CDR3 DNA reads TGTGCCAGCAGCCAAGGGCAGTCGAACACTGAAGCTTTCTTT. It is translated as CASSQGQSNTEAFF. The rearrangement uses TRBV3-1 (or the pseudogene TRBV3-2) and TRBJ1-1, with D unresolved. This CDR3 contains 14 residues. The germline CDR1 and CDR2 sequences are LGHDT and YNNKEL (reference sequence). Trimming removed 1 base at V and 1 base at J, with 7 bases between.

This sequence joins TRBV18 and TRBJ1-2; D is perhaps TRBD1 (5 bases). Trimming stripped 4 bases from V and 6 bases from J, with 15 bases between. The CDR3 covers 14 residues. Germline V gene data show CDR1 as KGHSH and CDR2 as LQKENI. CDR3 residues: CASSREQAKDGYTF. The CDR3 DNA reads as TGTGCCAGCTCACGTGAACAGGCAAAGGATGGCTACACCTTC.

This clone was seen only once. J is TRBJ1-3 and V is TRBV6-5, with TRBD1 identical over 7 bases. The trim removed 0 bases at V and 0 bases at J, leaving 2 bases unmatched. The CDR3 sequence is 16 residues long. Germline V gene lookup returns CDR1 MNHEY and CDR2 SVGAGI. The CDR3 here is CASSYSDRNSGNTIYF. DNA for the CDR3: TGTGCCAGCAGTTACTCGGACAGGAACTCTGGAAACACCATATATTTT.

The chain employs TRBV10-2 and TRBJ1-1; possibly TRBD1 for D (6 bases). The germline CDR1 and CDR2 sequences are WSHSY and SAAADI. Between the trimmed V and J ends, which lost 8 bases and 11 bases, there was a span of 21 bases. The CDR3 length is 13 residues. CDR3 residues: CASALDSLGRAFF. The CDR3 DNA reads TGCGCCAGCGCCTTGGACAGCCTAGGGCGGGCTTTCTTT.

CDR3 nucleotides: TGTGCCAGTAGTATACTGGCGGAAAGCACAGATACGCAGTATTTT. It encodes CASSILAESTDTQYF. The gene calls are TRBV19 and TRBJ2-3, with D unresolved. Germline V gene data show CDR1 as LNHDA and CDR2 as SQIVND (reference sequence). The CDR3 runs 15 residues. V gave up 2 bases and J gave up 0 bases, with 9 bases separating them.

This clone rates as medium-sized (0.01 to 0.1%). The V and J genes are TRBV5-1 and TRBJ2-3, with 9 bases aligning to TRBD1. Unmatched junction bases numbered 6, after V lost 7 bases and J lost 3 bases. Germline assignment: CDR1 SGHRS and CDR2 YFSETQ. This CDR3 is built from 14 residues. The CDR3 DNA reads TGCGCCAGCTTAGAGGGACAGGGAACAGATACGCAGTATTTT. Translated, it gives CASLEGQGTDTQYF.

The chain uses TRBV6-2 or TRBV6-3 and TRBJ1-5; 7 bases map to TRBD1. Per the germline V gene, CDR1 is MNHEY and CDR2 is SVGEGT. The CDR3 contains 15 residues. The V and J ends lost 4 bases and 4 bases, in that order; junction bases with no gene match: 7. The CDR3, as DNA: TGTGCCAGCAGTTCCTTAAGGGGACAGAATCAGCCCCAGCATTTT. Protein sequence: CASSSLRGQNQPQHF.

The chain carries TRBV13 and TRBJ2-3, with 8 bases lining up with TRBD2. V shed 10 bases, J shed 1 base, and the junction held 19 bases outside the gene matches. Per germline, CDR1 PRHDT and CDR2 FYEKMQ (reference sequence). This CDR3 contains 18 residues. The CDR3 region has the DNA TGTGCCACCTCCTTCGGGAGCGGGAGTACAGTGGGCACAGATACGCAGTATTTT. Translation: CATSFGSGSTVGTDTQYF.

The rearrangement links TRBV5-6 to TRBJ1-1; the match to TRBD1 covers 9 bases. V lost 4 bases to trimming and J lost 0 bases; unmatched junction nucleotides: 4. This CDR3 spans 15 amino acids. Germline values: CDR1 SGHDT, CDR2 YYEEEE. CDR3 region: CASSQGQGLNTEAFF. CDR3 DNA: TGTGCCAGCAGCCAAGGACAGGGGCTGAACACTGAAGCTTTCTTT.

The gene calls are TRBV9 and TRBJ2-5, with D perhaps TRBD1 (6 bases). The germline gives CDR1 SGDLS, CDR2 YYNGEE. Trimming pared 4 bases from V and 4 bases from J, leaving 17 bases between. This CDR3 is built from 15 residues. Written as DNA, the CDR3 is TGTGCCAGCAGCAAAAGTCAGGGGCGGTCAGAGACCCAGTACTTC. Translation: CASSKSQGRSETQYF.

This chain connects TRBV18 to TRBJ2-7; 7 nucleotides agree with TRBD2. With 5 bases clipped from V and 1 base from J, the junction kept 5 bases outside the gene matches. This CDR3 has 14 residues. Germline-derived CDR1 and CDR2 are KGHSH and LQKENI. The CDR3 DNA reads TGTGCCAGCTCAAGAACAGCGGGGTCCTACGAGCAGTACTTC. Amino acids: CASSRTAGSYEQYF.

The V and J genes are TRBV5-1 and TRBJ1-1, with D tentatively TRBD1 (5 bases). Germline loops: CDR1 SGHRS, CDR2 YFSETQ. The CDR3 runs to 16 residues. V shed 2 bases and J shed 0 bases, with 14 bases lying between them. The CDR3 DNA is TGCGCCAGCAGCTTATACGCAGGAGGGGTGAACACTGAAGCTTTCTTT. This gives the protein CASSLYAGGVNTEAFF.

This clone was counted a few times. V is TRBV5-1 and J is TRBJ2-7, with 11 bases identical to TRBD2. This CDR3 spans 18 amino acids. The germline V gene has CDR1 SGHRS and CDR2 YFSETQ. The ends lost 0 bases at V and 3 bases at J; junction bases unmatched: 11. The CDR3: CASSLASGSGGVRYEQYF. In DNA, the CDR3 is TGCGCCAGCAGCTTGGCCTCGGGTAGCGGGGGGGTTCGCTACGAGCAGTACTTC.